One and the same sample provided the 8 T cell receptor beta chains below, sequenced in a study of T-cell reconstitution after alpha-beta-depleted transplantation in children. Preparation of the TCRbeta library was carried out with unique molecular identifiers. TCRdb reanalysed the PCR reads using MiXCR and keeps one entry per CDR3 protein. Among 200,000 to 250,000 distinct CDR3 sequences listed, approximately 8% were seen once. The sequenced sample was PBMCs, mostly from graft donor cells, obtained 180 days after TCRalphabeta/CD19-depleted stem cell transplant. All receptors come from a male patient younger than 18 who had a stem cell transplant for acute lymphoblastic leukemia, so the T cells may come from the graft donor.

This clonotype has a count of ten or more. The chain carries TRBV5-1 and TRBJ2-5; 9 bases map to TRBD1. This CDR3 spans 13 amino acids. From germline, CDR1 is SGHRS and CDR2 YFSETQ. After removal of 4 bases from V and 5 bases from J, the junction contained 3 bases not matched to a gene. This CDR3 is CASSRGTGETQYF. The DNA for the CDR3 is TGCGCCAGCAGCAGAGGGACAGGGGAGACCCAGTACTTC.

The sample holds many counts of this clonotype. The chain uses TRBV6-2 or TRBV6-3 and TRBJ2-3; possibly TRBD2 for D (5 bases). The CDR3 sequence is 14 residues long. Looked up from germline, CDR1 is MNHEY and CDR2 is SVGEGT. V lost 0 bases and J lost 4, with 8 bases in between. The CDR3 nucleotides are TGTGCCAGCAGTTACTCGTGGAGGCCAGATACGCAGTATTTT. It encodes CASSYSWRPDTQYF.

This clonotype was observed a handful of times. The chain uses TRBV4-3 and TRBJ2-4; 7 bases map to TRBD1. J lost 5 bases, V lost 1 base, and 5 bases had no gene match. There are 15 residues in the CDR3. CDR1 and CDR2 from the germline V gene are LGHNA and YSLEER. CDR3 DNA sequence: TGCGCCAGCAGCCAAGGTAGAAGGGGGCAAAACATTCAGTACTTC. Protein product: CASSQGRRGQNIQYF.

To note about this clonotype: This may be a read error: a much more frequent sequence differs by one nucleotide. The genes are TRBV5-1 and TRBJ2-5; no firm D call. CDR1 and CDR2 (germline): SGHRS, YFSETQ. CDR3 length equals 13 residues. V lost 2 bases, J lost 2 bases, and 7 bases lay in between. The DNA of the CDR3 is TGCGCCAGCAGCTTCGGGTTGCAAGAGACCCAGTACTTC. Translating gives CASSFGLQETQYF.

The table lists this clonotype with many counts. The rearrangement links TRBV7-2 to TRBJ2-3; TRBD2 matches 10 bases. Germline-derived CDR1 and CDR2 are SGHTA and FQGNSA. Losses at the gene ends were 1 base for V and 5 bases for J; bases not matched to a gene: 9. CDR3 size: 17 residues. The DNA for the CDR3 is TGTGCCAGCAGCTTAGGGACTAGCGGACCAATCGGAGATACGCAGTATTTT. Its translation: CASSLGTSGPIGDTQYF.

This clonotype was counted many times. V is TRBV2 and J is TRBJ1-2; a weak D match, TRBD1 (6 bases). The CDR3 is made up of 17 amino acids. CDR1 SNHLY and CDR2 FYNNEI come from the germline V gene. V was pared by 3 bases and J by 6 bases, with 23 bases between. The CDR3 reads CASSDPKARTGTDGYTF. The CDR3 bases are TGTGCCAGCAGTGACCCCAAGGCCCGAACAGGGACGGATGGCTACACCTTC.

In this sample, this clonotype turned up many times. The chain joins TRBV15 to TRBJ2-2; 7 positions agree with TRBD1. The germline CDR1 and CDR2 sequences are LNHNV and YYDKDF (reference sequence). With 5 bases clipped from V and 3 bases from J, the junction kept 6 bases outside the gene matches. The CDR3 contains 15 residues. CDR3 residues: CATSVDRVDTGELFF. Written as DNA, the CDR3 is TGTGCCACCAGCGTCGACAGGGTAGACACCGGGGAGCTGTTTTTT.

The CDR3 spells CASSIAPGQKNIQYF. The CDR3 bases are TGTGCCAGTAGTATCGCCCCGGGACAGAAAAACATTCAGTACTTC. This chain joins TRBV19 and TRBJ2-4; 7 bases fit TRBD1. Germline CDR1 and CDR2: LNHDA and SQIVND (reference sequence). V was pared by 3 bases and J by 4 bases, with 6 bases of the junction left unmatched. This CDR3 is built from 15 residues.